This record concerns one T cell receptor (beta chain) sequence. What it recognizes is unknown. Assay: immunoSEQ multiplex PCR; the TCRdb copy retains only in-frame clones and omits some. Of about 41,000 clones listed, 82% were seen once; the top ten hold roughly 4.7%. The data belong to a study of CD4 T cells in relation to SARS-CoV-2 and coronaviruses. For about nine days, roughly 9 x 10^4 sorted CD4+ cells grew with T cell-depleted PBMCs and CEF. General study findings and limits: Pre-pandemic and post-infection samples never came from the same donor. The cross-reactivity analysis covered only spike protein, not other viral proteins.

J was trimmed by 9 bases and V by 5 bases; bases with no gene match: 7. Germline assignment: CDR1 MDHEN and CDR2 SYDVKM. This CDR3 region has 13 residues. The sequenced material came from naive CD4+ T cells from PBMCs, cultured in vitro. As for subset: naive CD4+ T cells isolated by negative enrichment. The clonotype originates from an adult with COVID-19. The chain joins TRBV28 to TRBJ1-1; 9 nucleotides align to TRBD1. The CDR3 region has the DNA TGTGCCAGCAGTCTCTACAGGGGGCCCAAAGCTTTCTTT. Amino acids: CASSLYRGPKAFF.